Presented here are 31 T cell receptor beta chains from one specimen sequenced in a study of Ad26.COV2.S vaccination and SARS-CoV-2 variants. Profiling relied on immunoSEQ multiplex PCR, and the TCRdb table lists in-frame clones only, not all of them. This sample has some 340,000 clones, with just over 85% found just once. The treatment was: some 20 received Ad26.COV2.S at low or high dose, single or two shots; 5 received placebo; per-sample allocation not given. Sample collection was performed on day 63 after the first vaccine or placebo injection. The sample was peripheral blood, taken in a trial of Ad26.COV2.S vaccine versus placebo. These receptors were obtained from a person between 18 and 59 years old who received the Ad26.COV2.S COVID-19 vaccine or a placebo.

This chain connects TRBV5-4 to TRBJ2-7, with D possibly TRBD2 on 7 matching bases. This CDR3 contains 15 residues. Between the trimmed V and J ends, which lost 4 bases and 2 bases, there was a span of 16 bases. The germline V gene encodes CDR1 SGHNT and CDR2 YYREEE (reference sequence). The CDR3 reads CASSGRGGRTYEQYF. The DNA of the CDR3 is TGTGCCAGCAGCGGGAGGGGGGGGCGCACCTACGAGCAGTACTTC.

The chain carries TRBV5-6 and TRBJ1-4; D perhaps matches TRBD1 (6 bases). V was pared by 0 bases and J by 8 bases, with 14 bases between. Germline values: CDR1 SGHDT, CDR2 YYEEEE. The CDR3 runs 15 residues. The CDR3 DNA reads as TGTGCCAGCAGCTTGGCCAGGGGATTCGGGGAAAAACTGTTTTTT. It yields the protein CASSLARGFGEKLFF.

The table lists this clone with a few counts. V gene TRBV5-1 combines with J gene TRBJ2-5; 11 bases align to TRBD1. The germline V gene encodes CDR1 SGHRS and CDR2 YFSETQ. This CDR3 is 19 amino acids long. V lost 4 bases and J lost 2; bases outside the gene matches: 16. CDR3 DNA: TGCGCCAGCAGCCGGGGGGACACGGACAGGGGGCCGCCTCAAGAGACCCAGTACTTC. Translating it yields CASSRGDTDRGPPQETQYF.

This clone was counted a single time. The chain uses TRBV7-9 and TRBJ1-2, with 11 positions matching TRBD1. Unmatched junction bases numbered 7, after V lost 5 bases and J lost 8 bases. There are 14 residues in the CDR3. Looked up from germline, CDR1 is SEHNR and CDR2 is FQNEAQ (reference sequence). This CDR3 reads CASSRGQGAGGYTF. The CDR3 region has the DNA TGTGCCAGCAGCCGTGGACAGGGGGCTGGCGGCTACACCTTC.

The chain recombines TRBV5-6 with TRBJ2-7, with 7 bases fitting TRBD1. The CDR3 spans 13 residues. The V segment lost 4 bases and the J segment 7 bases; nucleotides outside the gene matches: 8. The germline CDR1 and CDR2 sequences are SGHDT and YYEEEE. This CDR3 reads CASSRRQGGEQYF. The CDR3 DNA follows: TGTGCCAGCAGCCGTCGACAGGGTGGGGAGCAGTACTTC.

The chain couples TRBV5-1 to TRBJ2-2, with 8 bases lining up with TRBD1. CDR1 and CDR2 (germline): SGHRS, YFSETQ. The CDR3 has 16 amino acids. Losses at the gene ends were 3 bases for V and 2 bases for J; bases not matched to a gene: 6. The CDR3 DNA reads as TGCGCCAGCAGCTCGAGACAGGGGACAAACACCGGGGAGCTGTTTTTT. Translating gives CASSSRQGTNTGELFF. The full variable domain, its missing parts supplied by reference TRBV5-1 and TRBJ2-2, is KAGVTQTPRYLIKTRGQQVTLSCSPISGHRSVSWYQQTPGQGLQFLFEYFSETQRNKGNFPGRFSGRQFSNSRSEMNVSTLELGDSALYLCASSSRQGTNTGELFFGEGSRLTVL.

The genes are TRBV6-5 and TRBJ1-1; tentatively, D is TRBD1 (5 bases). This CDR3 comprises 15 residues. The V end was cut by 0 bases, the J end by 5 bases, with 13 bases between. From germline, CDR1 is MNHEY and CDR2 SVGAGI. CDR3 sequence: CASSYSGQGETEAFF. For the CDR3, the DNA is TGTGCCAGCAGTTACTCGGGGCAGGGTGAGACTGAAGCTTTCTTT.

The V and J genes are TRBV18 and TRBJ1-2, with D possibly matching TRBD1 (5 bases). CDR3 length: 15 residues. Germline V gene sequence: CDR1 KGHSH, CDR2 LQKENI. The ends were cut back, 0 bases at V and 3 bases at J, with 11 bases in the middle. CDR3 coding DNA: TGTGCCAGCTCACCACCGGGGACTCCAGACTATGGCTACACCTTC. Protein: CASSPPGTPDYGYTF.

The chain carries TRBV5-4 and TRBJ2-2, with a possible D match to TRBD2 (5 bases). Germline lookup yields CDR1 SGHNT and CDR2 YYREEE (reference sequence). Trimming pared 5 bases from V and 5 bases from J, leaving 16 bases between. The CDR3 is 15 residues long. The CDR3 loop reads CASRAGNYGTGELFF. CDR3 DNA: TGTGCCAGCAGGGCCGGGAACTATGGGACCGGGGAGCTGTTTTTT.

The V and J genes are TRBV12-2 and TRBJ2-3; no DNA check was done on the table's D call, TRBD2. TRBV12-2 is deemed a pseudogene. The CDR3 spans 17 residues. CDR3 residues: CASRLAQTSGCTDTQYF. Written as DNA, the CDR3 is TGTGCAAGTCGCTTAGCGCAGACTAGCGGGTGCACAGATACGCAGTATTTT.

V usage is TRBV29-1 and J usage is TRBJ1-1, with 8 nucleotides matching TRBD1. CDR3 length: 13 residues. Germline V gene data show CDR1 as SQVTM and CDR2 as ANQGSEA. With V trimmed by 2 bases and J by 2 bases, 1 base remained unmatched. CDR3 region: CSVETGGNTEAFF. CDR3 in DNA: TGCAGCGTTGAAACAGGGGGTAACACTGAAGCTTTCTTT.

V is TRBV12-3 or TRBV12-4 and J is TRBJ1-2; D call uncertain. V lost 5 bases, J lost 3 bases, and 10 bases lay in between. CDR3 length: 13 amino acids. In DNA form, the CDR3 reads TGTGCCAGCAGTGTCGATACCGACTATGGCTACACCTTC. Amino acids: CASSVDTDYGYTF.

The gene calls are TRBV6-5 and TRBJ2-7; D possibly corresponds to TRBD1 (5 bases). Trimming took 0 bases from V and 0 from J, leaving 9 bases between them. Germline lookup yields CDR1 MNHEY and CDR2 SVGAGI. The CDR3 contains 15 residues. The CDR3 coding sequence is TGTGCCAGCAGTTACTCGAGCGACAGCTCCTACGAGCAGTACTTC. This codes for CASSYSSDSSYEQYF.

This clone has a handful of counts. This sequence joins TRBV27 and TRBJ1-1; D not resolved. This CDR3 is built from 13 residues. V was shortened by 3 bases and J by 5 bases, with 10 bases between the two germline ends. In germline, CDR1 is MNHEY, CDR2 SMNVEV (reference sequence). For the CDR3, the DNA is TGTGCCAGCAGTTTTCGACCCGGGACTGAAGCTTTCTTT. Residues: CASSFRPGTEAFF.

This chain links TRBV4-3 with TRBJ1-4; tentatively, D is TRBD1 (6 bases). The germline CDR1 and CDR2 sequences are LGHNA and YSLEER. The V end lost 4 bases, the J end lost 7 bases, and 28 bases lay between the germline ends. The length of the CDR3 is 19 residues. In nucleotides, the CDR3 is TGCGCCAGCAGCCGTAATCTTCACAAGGGGGTAGGAGGGGGTGAAAAACTGTTTTTT. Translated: CASSRNLHKGVGGGEKLFF.

The CDR3 region is CASSLETGEGNSPLHF. The CDR3 nucleotides read TGCGCCAGCAGCTTGGAAACAGGAGAGGGTAATTCACCCCTCCACTTT. The chain carries TRBV5-1 and TRBJ1-6, with D tentatively TRBD1 (5 bases). There are 16 residues in the CDR3. Germline V lookup: CDR1 SGHRS, CDR2 YFSETQ. Trimming cost V 0 bases and J 6 bases, with 13 bases left between them.

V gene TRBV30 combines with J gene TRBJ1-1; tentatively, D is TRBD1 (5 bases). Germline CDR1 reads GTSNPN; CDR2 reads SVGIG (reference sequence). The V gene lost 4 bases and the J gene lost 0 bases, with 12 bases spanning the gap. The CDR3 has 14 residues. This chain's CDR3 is CAWMQGHLNTEAFF. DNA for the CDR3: TGTGCCTGGATGCAAGGACACTTGAACACTGAAGCTTTCTTT.

This CDR3 reads CASSYARGAPTAFF. CDR3 coding DNA: TGTGCCAGCAGTTACGCAAGGGGCGCTCCAACGGCTTTCTTT. This chain links TRBV6-2 or TRBV6-3 with TRBJ1-1, with TRBD1 as a possible D gene (5 bases). Germline-derived CDR1 and CDR2 are MNHEY and SVGEGT. The length of the CDR3 is 14 residues. V was trimmed by 2 bases and J by 11 bases, leaving 18 bases between them.

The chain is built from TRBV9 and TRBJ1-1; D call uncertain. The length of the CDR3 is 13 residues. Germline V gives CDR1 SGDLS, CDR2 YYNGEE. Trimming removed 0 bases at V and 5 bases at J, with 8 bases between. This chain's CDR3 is CASSVAVETEAFF. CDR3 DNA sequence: TGTGCCAGCAGCGTAGCTGTCGAAACTGAAGCTTTCTTT.

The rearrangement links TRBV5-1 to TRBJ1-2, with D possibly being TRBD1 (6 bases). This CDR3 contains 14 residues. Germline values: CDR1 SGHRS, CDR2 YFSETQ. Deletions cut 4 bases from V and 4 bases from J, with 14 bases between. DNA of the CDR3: TGCGCCAGCAGCCAACCTGGACAGAGCTATGGCTACACCTTC. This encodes CASSQPGQSYGYTF.

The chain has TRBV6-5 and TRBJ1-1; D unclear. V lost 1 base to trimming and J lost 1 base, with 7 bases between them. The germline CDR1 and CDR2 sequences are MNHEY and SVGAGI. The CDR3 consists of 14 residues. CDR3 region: CASSYLWKNTEAFF. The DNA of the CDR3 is TGTGCCAGCAGTTACTTGTGGAAGAACACTGAAGCTTTCTTT.

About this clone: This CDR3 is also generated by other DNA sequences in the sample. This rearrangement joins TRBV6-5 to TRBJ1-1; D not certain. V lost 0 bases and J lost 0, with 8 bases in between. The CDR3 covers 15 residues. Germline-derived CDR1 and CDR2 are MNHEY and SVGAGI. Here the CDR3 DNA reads TGTGCCAGCAGTTACTCAGGGTCTATGAACACTGAAGCTTTCTTT. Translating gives CASSYSGSMNTEAFF.

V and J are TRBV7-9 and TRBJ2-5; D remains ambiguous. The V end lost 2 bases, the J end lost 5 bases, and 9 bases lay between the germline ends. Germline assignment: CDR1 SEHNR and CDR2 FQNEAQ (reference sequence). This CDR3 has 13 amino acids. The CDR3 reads CASSLIPDETQYF. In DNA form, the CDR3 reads TGTGCCAGCAGCTTAATCCCGGACGAGACCCAGTACTTC.

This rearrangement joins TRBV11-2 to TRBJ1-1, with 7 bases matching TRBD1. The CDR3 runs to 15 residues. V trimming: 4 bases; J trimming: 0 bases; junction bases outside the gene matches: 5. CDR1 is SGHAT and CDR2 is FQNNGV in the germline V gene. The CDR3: CASSSWTGMNTEAFF. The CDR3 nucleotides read TGTGCCAGCAGCTCGTGGACAGGCATGAACACTGAAGCTTTCTTT.

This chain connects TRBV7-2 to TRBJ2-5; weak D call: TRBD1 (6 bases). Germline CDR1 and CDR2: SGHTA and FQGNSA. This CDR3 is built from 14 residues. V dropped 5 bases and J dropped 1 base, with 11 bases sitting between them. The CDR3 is CASSLSTGQETQYF. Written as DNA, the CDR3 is TGTGCCAGCAGCCTATCGACAGGCCAAGAGACCCAGTACTTC.

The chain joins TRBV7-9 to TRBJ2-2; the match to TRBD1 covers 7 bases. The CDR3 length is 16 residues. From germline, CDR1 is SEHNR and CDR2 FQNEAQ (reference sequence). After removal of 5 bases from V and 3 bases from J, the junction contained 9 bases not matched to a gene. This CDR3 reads CASSRIPTGHTGELFF. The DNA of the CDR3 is TGTGCCAGCAGCCGAATCCCGACAGGGCACACCGGGGAGCTGTTTTTT.

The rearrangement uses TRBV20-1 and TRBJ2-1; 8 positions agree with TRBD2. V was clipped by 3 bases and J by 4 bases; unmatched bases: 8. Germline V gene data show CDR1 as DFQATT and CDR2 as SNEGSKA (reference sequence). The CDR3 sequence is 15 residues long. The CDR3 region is CSASLAGGIYNEQFF. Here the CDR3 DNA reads TGCAGTGCTAGTCTTGCGGGGGGCATATACAATGAGCAGTTCTTC.

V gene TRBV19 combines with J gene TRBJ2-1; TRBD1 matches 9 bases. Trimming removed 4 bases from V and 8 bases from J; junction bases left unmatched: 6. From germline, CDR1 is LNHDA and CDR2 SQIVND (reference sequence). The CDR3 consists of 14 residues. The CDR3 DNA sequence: TGTGCCAGTAGTAGGGGGACAGGGTTCGATGAGCAGTTCTTC. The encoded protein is CASSRGTGFDEQFF.

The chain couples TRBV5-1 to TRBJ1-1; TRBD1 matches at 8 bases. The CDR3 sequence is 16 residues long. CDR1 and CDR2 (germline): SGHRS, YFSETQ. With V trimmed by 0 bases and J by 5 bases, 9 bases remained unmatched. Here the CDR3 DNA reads TGCGCCAGCAGCTTGGCCAAGATAGACAGGGGTACTGAAGCTTTCTTT. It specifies CASSLAKIDRGTEAFF.

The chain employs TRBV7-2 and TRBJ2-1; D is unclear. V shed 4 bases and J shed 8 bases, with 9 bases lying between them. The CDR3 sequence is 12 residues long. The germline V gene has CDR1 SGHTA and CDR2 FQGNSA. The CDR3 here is CASSSRWDEQFF. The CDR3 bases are TGTGCCAGCAGCTCCCGATGGGATGAGCAGTTCTTC.

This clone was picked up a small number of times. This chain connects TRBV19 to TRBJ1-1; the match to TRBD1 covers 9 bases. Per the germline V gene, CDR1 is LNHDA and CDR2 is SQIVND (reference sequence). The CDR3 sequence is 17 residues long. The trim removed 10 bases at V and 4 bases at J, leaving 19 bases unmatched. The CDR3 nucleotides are TGTGCCACCAGGACTCGCCCGGGGACAGGGCTATTCACTGAAGCTTTCTTT. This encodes CATRTRPGTGLFTEAFF. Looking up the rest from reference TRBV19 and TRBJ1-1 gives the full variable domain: DGGITQSPKYLFRKEGQNVTLSCEQNLNHDAMYWYRQDPGQGLRLIYYSQIVNDFQKGDIAEGYSVSREKKESFPLTVTSAQKNPTAFYLCATRTRPGTGLFTEAFFGQGTRLTVV.